Reported below is one TCR beta chain. Its recognized antigen is unknown. No clone much larger than this one lies a single base away; base qualities are absent. Trimming costs V 6 bases and J 8 bases, and their ends lie 14 bases apart. Reading the germline V gene gives CDR1 SQVTM and CDR2 ANQGSEA. The CDR3 has 12 amino acids, counting the end cysteine and phenylalanine. Only the CDR3 DNA stays, 36 bases, in frame from base 1. The sample comes from a study of shared clonotypes between healthy human individuals (dated by TCRdb to about 2020). The study in broad terms: A few men and two women, aged 18 to 49 years, made up the cohort. For each donor, CD4 naive and CD4 memory were each run on three plates, CD8 naive on two plates, and CD8 memory on one plate. Blood TCR repertoires of about 5 healthy adults were deeply sequenced to estimate repertoire size and the extent of clonotype sharing between individuals. Different laboratories and diverse techniques were used to prepare libraries and sequence TCR repertoires, to increase sequencing depth and limit assay-specific biases. Per donor, leukapheresis produced somewhere between about 0.94 and 9.5 billion PBMCs. General study outcomes and caveats: Rarefaction of sorted-subset datasets indicated incomplete sequencing despite the large sequencing depth. Sampling was limited to blood, and TCR repertoires in tissue likely differ from TCR repertoires in blood. Pairwise subsampling led to the expectation that sequencing depth would affect the degree of clonotype sharing among donors. Clonotypes shared by all four sorted-subset donors showed higher generation probabilities than non-shared clonotypes. Estimated clonotype richness was generally larger for naive than for memory subsets. The small number of donors limited the genetic and exposure-history diversity represented. When a handful of donors were compared, the shared fraction of clonotypes was about 5.2% for naive CD4, about 4% for naive CD8, about 2.4% for memory CD4, and approximately 0.4% for memory CD8.

Using the deep immunoSEQ assay, multiplex PCR amplified TCR CDR3 regions from genomic DNA. Extracted genomic DNA from each cell subset was distributed evenly across all wells of several immunoSEQ 96-well plates, and each plate was treated as a replicate. Each replicate PCR for sorted subsets received around 210 ng genomic DNA, equal to roughly 30,000 T cell genomes. Purified libraries were quantified with a Qubit 3.0 fluorometer, sized on a Bioanalyzer 2100, and re-quantified with the KAPA Library Quantification kit. Every immunoSEQ 96-well plate was sequenced on a dedicated single-read 150-cycle Illumina NextSeq 550 flow cell. Turning to the authors' computational methods: Because the immunoSEQ output included only junctional sequences and no quality scores, the filtering could not be the same as the filtering used for full-length reads. To assign V/J genes and CDR3, sequences were annotated against IMGT germline references using PyIR, a Python wrapper for IgBLAST v1.9. Any read was removed if the V/J assignment was weak (E-value above 1e-6), the CDR3 was missing, or the read contained stop codons, out-of-frame junctions, or ambiguous translated residues. V3J clonotypes were defined as sequences sharing the same inferred V gene, J gene, and CDR3 amino acid sequence. Percentage overlap between repertoires was computed as shared unique clonotypes divided by the size of the smaller repertoire. Three approaches were used to assess repertoire richness: RTK rarefaction, the Chao1 estimator, and Recon v2.1 estimates of unobserved clonotypes. Generation probabilities were computed with OLGA for all TCRbeta clonotypes obtained by the gDNA method from a few donors. TCRdb re-hosts the immuneACCESS table, in-frame sequences only. Its copies lack some clones; in the studies checked, an unresolved V gene accounts for under half of them, and the cause for the rest is not known. For V, J and clone size, that table is used; D and trimming come from the DNA. For this sample there are roughly 2.5 million clones; more than 90% appear just once. The top ten hold around 0.14% of the sample.

The donors were healthy, HIV-negative adults with no recently reported acute infections or vaccinations. Every donor was a Caucasian adult residing in Nashville, Tennessee, USA. CD4+ T cells were enriched by magnetic negative selection, after which naive cells were positively selected on CD45RA and the negative fraction was taken as the memory subset. After blood collection by leukapheresis, PBMCs were isolated using Ficoll-Histopaque density gradient centrifugation and then cryopreserved in the vapor phase of liquid nitrogen. Analytical flow cytometry was used to check the purity and quantity of each magnetically sorted T cell population. Each sorted fraction had its genomic DNA isolated and then quantified by UV absorbance on a Nanodrop 2000c.

The chain joins TRBV29-1 to TRBJ2-1; the D gene is possibly TRBD1 or TRBD2, each agreeing over 5 bases. This TCR was sampled from a man aged 18 to 35 in good health. Sequenced material: naive CD4+ T cells sorted from blood. The meaning of the sample's cell subset or site label: CD45RA+ positively selected. The CDR3 reads as follows: CSVVRDVYEQFF. The DNA reads as follows: TGCAGCGTGGTTAGGGACGTCTATGAGCAGTTCTTC.